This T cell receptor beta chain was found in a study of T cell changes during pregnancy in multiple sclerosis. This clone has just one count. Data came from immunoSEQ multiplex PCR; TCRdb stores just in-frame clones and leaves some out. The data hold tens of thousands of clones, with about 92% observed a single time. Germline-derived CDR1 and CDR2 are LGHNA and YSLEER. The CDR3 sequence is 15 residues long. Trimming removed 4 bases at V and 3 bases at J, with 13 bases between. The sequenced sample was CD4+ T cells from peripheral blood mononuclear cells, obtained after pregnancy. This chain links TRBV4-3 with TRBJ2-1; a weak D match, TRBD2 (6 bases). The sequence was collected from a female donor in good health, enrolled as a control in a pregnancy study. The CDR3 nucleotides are TGCGCCAGCAGCCCGCGACTAGGGATCTACAATGAGCAGTTCTTC. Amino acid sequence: CASSPRLGIYNEQFF.